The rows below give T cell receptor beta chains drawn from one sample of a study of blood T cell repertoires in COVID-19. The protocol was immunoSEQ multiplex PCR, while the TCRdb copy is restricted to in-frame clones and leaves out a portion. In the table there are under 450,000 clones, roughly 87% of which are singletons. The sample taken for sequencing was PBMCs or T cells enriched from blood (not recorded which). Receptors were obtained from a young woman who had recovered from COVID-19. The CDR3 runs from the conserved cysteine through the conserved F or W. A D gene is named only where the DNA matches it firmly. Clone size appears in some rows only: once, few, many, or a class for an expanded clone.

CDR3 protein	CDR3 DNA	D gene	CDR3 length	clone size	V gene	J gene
CASSIISTSDATGELFF	TGTGCCAGTAGTATTATATCCACGAGCGACGCCACCGGGGAGCTGTTTTTT	-	17	-	TRBV19	TRBJ2-2
CASSLLAFSYNEQFF	TGTGCCAGCAGCCTATTAGCGTTCTCCTACAATGAGCAGTTCTTC	-	15	-	TRBV7-2	TRBJ2-1
CASSQDVAGGYTF	TGTGCCAGCAGCCAAGATGTAGCGGGAGGCTACACCTTC	-	13	-	TRBV14	TRBJ1-2
CASGPRQGGYGYTF	TGTGCCAGCGGCCCCAGACAGGGCGGCTATGGCTACACCTTC	TRBD1	14	-	TRBV28	TRBJ1-2
CASSPTEDTQYF	TGCGCCAGCAGCCCTACTGAGGATACGCAGTATTTT	-	12	-	TRBV4-1	TRBJ2-3
CATSSVTFTSTQYF	TGTGCCACCAGCAGCGTGACGTTCACTAGTACGCAGTATTTT	-	14	-	TRBV15	TRBJ2-3
CASSPFRGGYGYTF	TGTGCCAGCAGCCCATTTCGAGGGGGATATGGCTACACCTTC	-	14	-	TRBV7-2	TRBJ1-2
CACQGLRSNQPQHF	TGTGCCTGTCAGGGGTTGCGGAGCAATCAGCCCCAGCATTTT	-	14	few	TRBV30	TRBJ1-5
CASSPPLAGAYEQYF	TGTGCCAGCTCACCACCCCTAGCGGGAGCCTACGAGCAGTACTTC	TRBD2	15	-	TRBV18	TRBJ2-7
CASSERQGSVAEAFF	TGCGCCAGCAGCGAACGACAGGGATCGGTAGCTGAAGCTTTCTTT	TRBD1	15	-	TRBV5-1	TRBJ1-1
CASSLAGQGANRAEQFF	TGTGCCAGCAGTTTAGCGGGACAGGGGGCTAATAGGGCCGAGCAGTTCTTC	TRBD1	17	-	TRBV27	TRBJ2-1
CASSSGQGLYGYTF	TGTGCCAGCAGTTCCGGACAGGGACTCTATGGCTACACCTTC	TRBD1	14	-	TRBV6-5	TRBJ1-2
CASSLGLAGVNEQFF	TGCGCCAGCAGCCTGGGACTAGCGGGAGTTAATGAGCAGTTCTTC	TRBD2	15	-	TRBV4-1	TRBJ2-1
CASSRRTVSTDTQYF	TGTGCCAGCAGCAGGAGGACAGTGAGTACAGATACGCAGTATTTT	-	15	-	TRBV5-4	TRBJ2-3
CASSLGGQEQFF	TGTGCCAGCAGTTTAGGGGGACAGGAGCAGTTCTTC	TRBD1	12	-	TRBV12-3/TRBV12-4	TRBJ2-1
CASSAGSTDTQYF	TGTGCCAGCTCCGCGGGGAGCACAGATACGCAGTATTTT	-	13	few	TRBV6-4	TRBJ2-3
CASSLQGGEPQHF	TGTGCCAGCTCCCTTCAGGGTGGCGAGCCCCAGCATTTT	-	13	-	TRBV18	TRBJ1-5
CASSYGQGTFNYGYTF	TGTGCCAGCAGTTACGGGCAGGGAACCTTTAACTATGGCTACACCTTC	-	16	once	TRBV6-5	TRBJ1-2
CAWTASGRYYGYTF	TGTGCCTGGACCGCCTCGGGGAGATACTATGGCTACACCTTC	-	14	few	TRBV30	TRBJ1-2
CASSEQGADYNEQFF	TGTGCCAGCAGCGAACAGGGGGCTGACTACAATGAGCAGTTCTTC	TRBD1	15	once	TRBV7-2	TRBJ2-1
CASSLTGTANTEAFF	TGTGCCAGCAGTTTAACCGGGACAGCAAACACTGAAGCTTTCTTT	TRBD1	15	-	TRBV27	TRBJ1-1
CASSRGLAEGEQYF	TGTGCCAGCAGCCGCGGACTAGCGGAAGGCGAGCAGTACTTC	TRBD2	14	-	TRBV4-2	TRBJ2-7
CASSLSSGNGELFF	TGTGCCAGCAGTTTATCGTCAGGGAACGGGGAGCTGTTTTTT	-	14	-	TRBV27	TRBJ2-2
CASSPAFTSVEQYF	TGTGCCAGCAGCCCAGCTTTTACTAGCGTTGAGCAGTACTTC	TRBD2	14	few	TRBV7-2	TRBJ2-7
CASSLGPNTEAFF	TGTGCCAGCAGCTTGGGGCCGAACACTGAAGCTTTCTTT	-	13	few	TRBV5-8	TRBJ1-1
CASSFPQGEEDNEQFF	TGTGCCAGCAGCTTCCCACAGGGGGAGGAGGACAATGAGCAGTTCTTC	TRBD1	16	-	TRBV11-2	TRBJ2-1